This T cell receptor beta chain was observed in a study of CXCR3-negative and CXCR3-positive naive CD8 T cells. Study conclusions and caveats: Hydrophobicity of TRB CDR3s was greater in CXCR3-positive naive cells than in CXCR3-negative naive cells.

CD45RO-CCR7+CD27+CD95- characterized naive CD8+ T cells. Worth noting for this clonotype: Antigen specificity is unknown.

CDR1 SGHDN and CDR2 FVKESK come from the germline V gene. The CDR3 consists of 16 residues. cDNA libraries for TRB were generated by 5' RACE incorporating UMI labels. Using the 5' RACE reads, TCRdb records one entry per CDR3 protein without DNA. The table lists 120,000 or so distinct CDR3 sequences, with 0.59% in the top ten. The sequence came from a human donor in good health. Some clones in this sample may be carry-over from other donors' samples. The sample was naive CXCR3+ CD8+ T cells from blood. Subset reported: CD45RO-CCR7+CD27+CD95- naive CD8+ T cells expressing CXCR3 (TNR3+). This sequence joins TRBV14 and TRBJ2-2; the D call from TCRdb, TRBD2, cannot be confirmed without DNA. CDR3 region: CASSQDPSGGNGELFF.